These 18 T cell receptor beta chains were all obtained from the same sample, sequenced in a study of T cells in Graves' hyperthyroidism and ophthalmopathy. RNA transcripts yielded amplified TCR beta CDR3 regions. An initial round of RT-PCR targeting the TCR CDR3 relied on the HTBI primer set. TCRdb passed the multiplex PCR reads through MiXCR, listing each CDR3 protein once. Counted here are almost 600,000 distinct CDR3 sequences, approximately 15% occurring once; the ten biggest clones make up 5.5% to 7.5%. Sequencing was done on a sample of blood. These receptor sequences come from a woman aged 25 to 39 with Graves' hyperthyroidism that later progressed to Graves' ophthalmopathy.

This clonotype was seen repeatedly, ten times or more. A much larger clone differs from this one at a single base, so this may be a read error. The chain recombines TRBV7-9 with TRBJ1-2; unclear D gene. The CDR3 spans 11 residues. V dropped 3 bases and J dropped 7 bases, with 6 bases sitting between them. Germline V CDR1 and CDR2: SEHNR, FQNEAQ (reference sequence). The CDR3 is CASSFEGGYTF. CDR3 DNA sequence: TGTGCCAGCAGCTTCGAGGGTGGCTACACCTTC.

The sample holds many counts of this clonotype. The V call is TRBV6-1, the J call TRBJ2-1, with D possibly called TRBD1 or TRBD2 (7 bases each). This CDR3 spans 16 amino acids. V was trimmed by 5 bases and J by 0 bases, leaving 14 bases between them. The germline CDR1 and CDR2 sequences are MNHNS and SASEGT. The CDR3 reads CASSSGGGRSYNEQFF. In DNA form, the CDR3 reads TGTGCCAGCAGTTCAGGGGGGGGACGCTCCTACAATGAGCAGTTCTTC.

This clonotype occurred many times. The chain combines TRBV9 with TRBJ2-7, with a weak D call TRBD2 (5 bases). V lost 4 bases and J lost 3, with 14 bases in between. Germline CDR1 SGDLS, CDR2 YYNGEE. This CDR3 region has 14 residues. DNA for the CDR3: TGTGCCAGCAGCCCCGGGAAAAACTTCTACGAGCAGTACTTC. It encodes CASSPGKNFYEQYF.

This clonotype was observed many times. This chain links TRBV20-1 with TRBJ1-2, with a weak D call TRBD1 (6 bases). CDR3 length equals 13 residues. Germline V CDR1 and CDR2: DFQATT, SNEGSKA (reference sequence). Trimming pared 8 bases from V and 2 bases from J, leaving 15 bases between. This chain's CDR3 is CSTSEGGNYGYTF. For the CDR3, the DNA is TGCAGTACTTCCGAGGGGGGAAACTATGGCTACACCTTC.

This clonotype appeared a few times. CDR3 in DNA: TGTGCCAGCAGCTCGAACGAGCGGAGGGACGCTGCTTTCTTT. Encoded protein: CASSSNERRDAAFF. The V call is TRBV11-2, the J call TRBJ1-1; the D gene is possibly TRBD1 (5 bases). Germline CDR1 reads SGHAT; CDR2 reads FQNNGV. Deletions cut 4 bases from V and 11 bases from J, with 20 bases between. The CDR3 is 14 residues long.

Ten or more counts support this clonotype. This chain connects TRBV6-1 to TRBJ1-5, with 9 bases identical to TRBD1. With V trimmed by 4 bases and J by 4 bases, 2 bases remained unmatched. Per germline, CDR1 MNHNS and CDR2 SASEGT. The CDR3 length is 14 residues. The CDR3 DNA is TGTGCCAGCAGTGGGGACAGGGAAAATCAGCCCCAGCATTTT. Its translation is CASSGDRENQPQHF.

A single count supports this clonotype. It may be a read error: a sequence one base away is much more abundant. V gene TRBV2 combines with J gene TRBJ1-6; 7 nucleotides line up with TRBD1. The CDR3 runs to 13 residues. The junction had 4 bases not matched to a gene; V was cut back by 11 bases and J by 3 bases. Germline CDR1 and CDR2: SNHLY and FYNNEI. The CDR3 here is CAGWDSYNSPLHF. CDR3 sequence (DNA): TGTGCCGGCTGGGACAGCTATAATTCACCCCTCCACTTT.

V usage is TRBV6-2 or TRBV6-3 and J usage is TRBJ2-1; 11 bases are a match to TRBD2. The CDR3 totals 17 residues. The germline V gene has CDR1 MNHEY and CDR2 SVGEGT. Germline trimming cut 2 bases from V and 3 bases from J; bases unmatched to any gene: 6. CDR3 sequence reads: CASSYPGLADLYNEQFF. In DNA form, the CDR3 reads TGTGCCAGCAGTTACCCGGGACTAGCGGACCTCTACAATGAGCAGTTCTTC.

This clonotype was seen many times. CDR3 DNA: TGTGCCAGCAGTAAAATGCAGGGGGACTATGGCTACACCTTC. This sequence encodes CASSKMQGDYGYTF. The chain uses TRBV28 and TRBJ1-2, with 7 bases lining up with TRBD1. The CDR3 has 14 residues. V lost 5 bases, J lost 3 bases, and 6 bases stayed unmatched. In germline, CDR1 is MDHEN, CDR2 SYDVKM.

The sample holds many counts of this clonotype. The chain employs TRBV30 and TRBJ2-7, with D unresolved. Trimming pared 4 bases from V and 2 bases from J, leaving 12 bases between. Germline V gene lookup returns CDR1 GTSNPN and CDR2 SVGIG (reference sequence). There are 13 residues in the CDR3. The CDR3 nucleotides are TGTGCCTGGAAGCCCGACAAGACCTACGAGCAGTACTTC. Translation gives CAWKPDKTYEQYF.

This clonotype was found many times. J is TRBJ1-2 and V is TRBV27; no firm D call. The CDR3 has 13 residues. Germline V gene sequence: CDR1 MNHEY, CDR2 SMNVEV (reference sequence). V was trimmed by 6 bases and J by 3 bases, leaving 11 bases between them. The CDR3 loop is CASREGGDYGYTF. Written as DNA, the CDR3 is TGTGCCAGCAGGGAGGGAGGAGACTATGGCTACACCTTC.

This clonotype showed up just a few times. The V gene is TRBV7-3, the J gene TRBJ1-6; 9 nucleotides agree with TRBD1. The junction had 4 bases not matched to a gene; V was cut back by 3 bases and J by 7 bases. In germline, CDR1 is SGHTA, CDR2 FQGTGA. This CDR3 spans 15 amino acids. CDR3 sequence (DNA): TGTGCCAGCAGCTTGAACAGGGGGCCCAATTCACCCCTCCACTTT. Its protein is CASSLNRGPNSPLHF.

The chain joins TRBV3-1 to TRBJ2-4, with 7 bases matching TRBD2. With 3 bases clipped from V and 0 bases from J, the junction kept 8 bases outside the gene matches. The length of the CDR3 is 17 residues. Germline V lookup: CDR1 LGHDT, CDR2 YNNKEL (reference sequence). In nucleotides, the CDR3 is TGTGCCAGCAGCCATTCTGGGGGGGAGATAGCCAAAAACATTCAGTACTTC. This encodes CASSHSGGEIAKNIQYF.

This clonotype showed up many times. This rearrangement joins TRBV12-3 or TRBV12-4 to TRBJ1-4; tentatively, D is TRBD1 (6 bases). V was clipped by 4 bases and J by 1 base, with 10 bases between them. CDR3 length: 15 residues. CDR3 nucleotide sequence: TGTGCCAGCAGTTCCGGACAGAGAACTAATGAAAAACTGTTTTTT. It specifies CASSSGQRTNEKLFF.

With regard to this clonotype: Possible read error: a much larger clone is one base away. The chain joins TRBV15 to TRBJ1-1; D remains ambiguous. Germline CDR1 and CDR2: LNHNV and YYDKDF (reference sequence). This CDR3 is built from 14 residues. The DNA of the CDR3 is TGTGCCACCAGCAGAGATTTGGGGAGAACTGGAGCTTTCTTT. It specifies CATSRDLGRTGAFF.

On this clonotype: One end of the junction is discordant with germline, which a read error may explain. The V and J genes are TRBV5-5 and TRBJ2-7; TRBD2 aligns across 9 bases. The CDR3 loop spans 16 amino acids. Germline CDR1 is SGHKS and CDR2 is YYEKEE (reference sequence). DNA for the CDR3: TGTGCCAGCAGCTTTGCGGGAGGGAAAAGCTCCTACGAGCACTACTTC. This gives the protein CASSFAGGKSSYEHYF.

This clonotype was counted many times. The chain carries TRBV2 and TRBJ1-1, with D unresolved. Between the trimmed V and J ends, which lost 8 bases and 1 base, there was a span of 11 bases. The CDR3 covers 13 residues. Germline V gene sequence: CDR1 SNHLY, CDR2 FYNNEI. The CDR3 DNA reads as TGTGCCAGCCTGGCCGGAGGGAACACTGAAGCTTTCTTT. Translated: CASLAGGNTEAFF.

Ten or more counts support this clonotype. The CDR3 DNA reads as TGTGCCAGTAGCGGGAGTCACACCGGGGAGCTGTTTTTT. It translates to CASSGSHTGELFF. This chain connects TRBV19 to TRBJ2-2, with a weak D call TRBD2 (6 bases). V was cut by 6 bases and J by 3 bases, with 8 bases left in between. The CDR3 has 13 amino acids. CDR1 is LNHDA and CDR2 is SQIVND in the germline V gene (reference sequence).